Following are 5 T cell receptor beta chains from one sample sequenced in a study of T cell clonality in common variable immunodeficiency. No antigen has been assigned to these receptors. Study-level results: Common variable immunodeficiency TCR beta sequences reportedly had fewer deletions and N-nucleotide insertions.

The assay was immunoSEQ multiplex PCR, and TCRdb's table has in-frame clones only and misses some. In total the sample includes roughly 30,000 clones, none of them seen once. Sequenced input: peripheral blood mononuclear cells. Receptors were obtained from a human donor with common variable immunodeficiency.

Remarks on this clone: The read finishes 3 residues shy of the CDR3 end, and the germline J gene is used to complete it. The V gene is TRBV2, the J gene TRBJ1-1; the D gene is possibly TRBD1 (5 bases). CDR1 and CDR2 (germline): SNHLY, FYNNEI. This CDR3 is 17 amino acids long. V was shortened by 3 bases and J by 0 bases, with 17 bases between the two germline ends. CDR3 DNA (partial): TGTGCCAGCAGTGATGGGACTCCAACTTCCATGAACACTGAA. It yields the protein CASSDGTPTSMNTE. The full CDR3 is CASSDGTPTSMNTEAFF.

This clone was detected ten times or more. The missing CDR3 end, 3 residues past where the read stops, is filled in from the germline J gene. The V call is TRBV30, the J call TRBJ1-1; TRBD1 is a possible D gene (5 bases). This CDR3 spans 14 amino acids. V lost 3 bases to trimming and J lost 4 bases, with 15 bases between them. Germline V gene sequence: CDR1 GTSNPN, CDR2 SVGIG (reference sequence). CDR3 DNA (partial): TGTGCCTGGAGCCCTTGGGGGGACGGCACTGAA. Its protein is CAWSPWGDGTE. The whole CDR3 region reads CAWSPWGDGTEAFF.

This clone was recorded many times. From the germline J gene comes the end of the CDR3, since the read stops 3 residues before it. The rearrangement links TRBV2 to TRBJ1-5; 8 nucleotides match TRBD1. The CDR3 contains 14 residues. Trimming at V came to 3 bases and at J to 2 bases, leaving 0 bases not matched to a gene. The germline V gene has CDR1 SNHLY and CDR2 FYNNEI. This CDR3 is CASSEDRGNQPQHF. The CDR3 bases that were read are TGTGCCAGCAGTGAGGACAGGGGCAATCAGCCC.

Ten or more counts support this clone. The read stops 3 residues short of the end of the CDR3; the missing end is completed from the germline J gene. V usage is TRBV20-1 and J usage is TRBJ2-7, with D possibly being TRBD2 (5 bases). The length of the CDR3 is 13 residues. Germline V gene data show CDR1 as DFQATT and CDR2 as SNEGSKA (reference sequence). The CDR3 is CSAYLGVSYEQYF. The sequenced part of the CDR3 DNA is TGCAGCGCTTACCTCGGGGTCTCCTACGAG.

As to this clone: From the germline J gene comes the end of the CDR3, since the read stops 3 residues before it. The gene calls are TRBV18 and TRBJ1-2; weak D call: TRBD1 (5 bases). Trimming stripped 3 bases from V and 6 bases from J, with 11 bases between. The CDR3 is made up of 13 amino acids. Germline loops: CDR1 KGHSH, CDR2 LQKENI. The CDR3: CASSPGQEDGYTF. Partial CDR3 DNA: TGTGCCAGCTCACCCGGACAAGAAGATGGC. Using reference TRBV18 and TRBJ1-2 for the parts outside the CDR3, the full variable domain is NAGVMQNPRHLVRRRGQEARLRCSPMKGHSHVYWYRQLPEEGLKFMVYLQKENIIDESGMPKERFSAEFPKEGPSILRIQQVVRGDSAAYFCASSPGQEDGYTFGSGTRLTVV.